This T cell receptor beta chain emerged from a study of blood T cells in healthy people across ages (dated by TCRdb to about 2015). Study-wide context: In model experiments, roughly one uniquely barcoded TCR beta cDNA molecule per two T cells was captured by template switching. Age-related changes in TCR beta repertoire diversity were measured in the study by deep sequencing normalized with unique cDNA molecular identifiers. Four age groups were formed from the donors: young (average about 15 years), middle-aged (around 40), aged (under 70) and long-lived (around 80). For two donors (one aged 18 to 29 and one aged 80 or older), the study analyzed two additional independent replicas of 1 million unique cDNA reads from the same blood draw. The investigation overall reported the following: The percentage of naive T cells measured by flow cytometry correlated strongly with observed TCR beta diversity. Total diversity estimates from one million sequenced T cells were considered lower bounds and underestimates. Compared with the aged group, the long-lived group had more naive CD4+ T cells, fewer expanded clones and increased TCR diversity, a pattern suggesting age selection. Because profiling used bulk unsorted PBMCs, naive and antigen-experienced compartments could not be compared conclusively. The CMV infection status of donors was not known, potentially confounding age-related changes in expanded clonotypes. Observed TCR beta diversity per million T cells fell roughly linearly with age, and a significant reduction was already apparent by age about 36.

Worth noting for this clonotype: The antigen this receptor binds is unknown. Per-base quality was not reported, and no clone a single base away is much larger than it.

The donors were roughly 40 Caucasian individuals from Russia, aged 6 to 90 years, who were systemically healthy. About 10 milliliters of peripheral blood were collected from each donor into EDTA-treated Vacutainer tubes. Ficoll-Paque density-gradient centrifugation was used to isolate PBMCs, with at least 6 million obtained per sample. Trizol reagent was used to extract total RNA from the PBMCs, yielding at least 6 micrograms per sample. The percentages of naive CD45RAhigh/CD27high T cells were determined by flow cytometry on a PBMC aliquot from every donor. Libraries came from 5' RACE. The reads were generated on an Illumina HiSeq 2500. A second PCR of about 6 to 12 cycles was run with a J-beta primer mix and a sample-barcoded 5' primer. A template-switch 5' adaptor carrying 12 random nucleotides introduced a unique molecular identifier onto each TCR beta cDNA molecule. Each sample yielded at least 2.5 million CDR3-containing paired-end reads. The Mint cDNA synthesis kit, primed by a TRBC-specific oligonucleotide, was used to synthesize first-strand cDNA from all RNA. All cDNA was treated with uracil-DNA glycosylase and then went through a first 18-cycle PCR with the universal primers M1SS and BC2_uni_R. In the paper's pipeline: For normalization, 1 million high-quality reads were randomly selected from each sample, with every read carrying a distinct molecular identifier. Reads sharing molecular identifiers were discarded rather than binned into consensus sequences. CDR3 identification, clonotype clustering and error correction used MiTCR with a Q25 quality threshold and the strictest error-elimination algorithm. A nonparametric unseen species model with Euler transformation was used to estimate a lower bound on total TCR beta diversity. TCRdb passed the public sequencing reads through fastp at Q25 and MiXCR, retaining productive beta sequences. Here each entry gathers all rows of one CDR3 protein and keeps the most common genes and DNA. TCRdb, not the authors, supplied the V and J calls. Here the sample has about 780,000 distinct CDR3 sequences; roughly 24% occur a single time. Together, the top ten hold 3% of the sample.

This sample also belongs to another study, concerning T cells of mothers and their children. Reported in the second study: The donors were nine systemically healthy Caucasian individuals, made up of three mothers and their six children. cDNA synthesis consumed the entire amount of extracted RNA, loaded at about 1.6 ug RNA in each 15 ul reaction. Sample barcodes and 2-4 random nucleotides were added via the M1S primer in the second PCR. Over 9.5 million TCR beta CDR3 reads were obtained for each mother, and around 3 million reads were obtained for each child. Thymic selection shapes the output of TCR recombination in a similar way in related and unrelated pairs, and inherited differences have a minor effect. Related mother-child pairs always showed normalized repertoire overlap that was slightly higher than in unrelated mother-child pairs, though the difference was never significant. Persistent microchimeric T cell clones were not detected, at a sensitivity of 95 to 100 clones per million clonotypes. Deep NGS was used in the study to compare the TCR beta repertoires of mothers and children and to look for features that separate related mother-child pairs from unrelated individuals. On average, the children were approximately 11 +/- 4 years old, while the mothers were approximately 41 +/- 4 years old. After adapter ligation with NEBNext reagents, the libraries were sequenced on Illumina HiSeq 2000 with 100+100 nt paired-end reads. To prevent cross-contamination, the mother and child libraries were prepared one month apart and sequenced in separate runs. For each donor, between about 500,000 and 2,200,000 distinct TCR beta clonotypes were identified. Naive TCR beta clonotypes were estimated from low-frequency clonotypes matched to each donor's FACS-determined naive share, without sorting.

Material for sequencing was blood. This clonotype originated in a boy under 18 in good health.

The CDR3 reads as follows: CASSQRTSGEETQYF. Read as DNA, the sequence is TGCGCCAGCAGCCAACGGACTAGCGGGGAGGAGACCCAGTACTTC. The rearrangement combines TRBV4-1 with TRBJ2-5, with 12 middle bases fitting TRBD2. Clipping removes 2 bases from V and 5 bases from J, with 3 as the unmatched junction base count. The germline V gene specifies MGHRA as CDR1 and YSYEKL as CDR2. The CDR3 has 15 amino acids, counting the end cysteine and phenylalanine. The entry retains the CDR3 DNA only, 45 bases that are in frame from base 1.